The 18 T cell receptor beta chains below were found in one sample sequenced in a study of blood T cell repertoires in COVID-19. The assay was immunoSEQ multiplex PCR, and TCRdb's table has in-frame clones only and misses some. The sample shows fewer than 500,000 clones, more than 75% of them seen only once. The source material was peripheral blood. The receptors come from a human donor with acute or convalescent COVID-19. The donor label of this sample is uncertain.

V and J are TRBV4-1 and TRBJ2-7; 9 nucleotides match TRBD2. Germline CDR1 MGHRA, CDR2 YSYEKL. This CDR3 contains 16 residues. Losses at the gene ends were 4 bases for V and 1 base for J; bases not matched to a gene: 8. Here the CDR3 reads CASSLTTSGGSYEQYF. The CDR3 DNA follows: TGCGCCAGCAGCCTCACGACTAGCGGAGGGTCCTACGAGCAGTACTTC.

The V gene is TRBV7-6, the J gene TRBJ1-2, with D unresolved. The length of the CDR3 is 15 residues. Germline V CDR1 and CDR2: SGHVS, FNYEAQ. V was cut by 1 base and J by 2 bases, with 11 bases left in between. CDR3 in amino acids: CASSLGRGDNYGYTF. The CDR3 nucleotides read TGTGCCAGCAGCTTAGGACGGGGAGACAACTATGGCTACACCTTC.

This clone appeared a single time. The V and J genes are TRBV28 and TRBJ1-2; D is unclear. Germline lookup yields CDR1 MDHEN and CDR2 SYDVKM. The CDR3 length is 11 residues. Trimming cost V 6 bases and J 1 base, with 3 bases left between them. The CDR3 spells CASSGNYGYTF. The DNA for the CDR3 is TGTGCCAGCAGCGGTAACTATGGCTACACCTTC.

This clone was detected only a few times. CDR3 loop: CASRPLGARREAFF. In DNA form, the CDR3 reads TGCGCCAGCAGGCCCCTCGGTGCCAGGCGTGAAGCTTTCTTT. The V and J genes are TRBV4-1 and TRBJ1-1, with unresolved D. The CDR3 totals 14 residues. The V end lost 6 bases, the J end lost 7 bases, and 18 bases lay between the germline ends. Germline assignment: CDR1 MGHRA and CDR2 YSYEKL.

V and J are TRBV15 and TRBJ2-1; TRBD1 matches at 8 bases. V lost 8 bases to trimming and J lost 10 bases; unmatched junction nucleotides: 10. Germline CDR1 reads LNHNV; CDR2 reads YYDKDF (reference sequence). The CDR3 runs to 13 residues. CDR3 DNA: TGTGCCACCCGACTGGACAGGGCGGGAGAGCAGTTCTTC. Its translation: CATRLDRAGEQFF.

The chain couples TRBV6-6 to TRBJ2-7; 14 bases line up with TRBD2. The CDR3 covers 15 residues. The junction had 5 bases not matched to a gene; V was cut back by 6 bases and J by 4 bases. CDR1 and CDR2 (germline): MNHNY, SVGAGI (reference sequence). Written as DNA, the CDR3 is TGTGCCAGCAGGGGGACTAGCGGGAGAGCGTACGAGCAGTACTTC. Translating gives CASRGTSGRAYEQYF.

The chain joins TRBV5-6 to TRBJ2-1, with D possibly TRBD2 on 6 matching bases. V lost 7 bases, J lost 0 bases, and 17 bases lay in between. Germline CDR1 SGHDT, CDR2 YYEEEE. There are 16 residues in the CDR3. Here the CDR3 DNA reads TGTGCCAGCGCGCGGGACTCTGGAAGCTCCTACAATGAGCAGTTCTTC. Translating gives CASARDSGSSYNEQFF.

The J gene is TRBJ2-3, the V gene TRBV3-1 (or the pseudogene TRBV3-2), with 7 bases lining up with TRBD1. Per germline, CDR1 LGHDT and CDR2 YNNKEL (reference sequence). V shed 4 bases, J shed 2 bases, and the junction held 9 bases outside the gene matches. This CDR3 has 16 residues. The CDR3: CASSPLRDSNTDTQYF. DNA of the CDR3: TGTGCCAGCAGCCCTCTCCGGGACAGTAACACAGATACGCAGTATTTT.

The genes are TRBV14 and TRBJ2-7; D is unresolved. Germline V gene data show CDR1 as SGHDN and CDR2 as FVKESK. This CDR3 is 15 amino acids long. V was pared by 0 bases and J by 3 bases, with 12 bases between. The CDR3 protein is CASSQDQSRSYEQYF. As DNA, the CDR3 is TGTGCCAGCAGCCAAGATCAATCGAGGAGCTACGAGCAGTACTTC.

CDR3 sequence: CASSPLSYEQYF. The CDR3 nucleotides read TGTGCCAGCAGCCCTCTCTCCTACGAGCAGTACTTC. The rearrangement uses TRBV11-2 and TRBJ2-7, with D unresolved. Germline V gene data show CDR1 as SGHAT and CDR2 as FQNNGV. The CDR3 has 12 amino acids. With 5 bases removed from V and 0 bases from J, the gap between germline ends came to 5 bases.

Comment on this clone: The same CDR3 is also encoded by other DNA sequences in this sample. The rearrangement uses TRBV19 and TRBJ2-7; D perhaps matches TRBD1 (5 bases). This CDR3 region has 13 residues. Trimming stripped 8 bases from V and 1 base from J, with 12 bases between. CDR1 and CDR2 (germline): LNHDA, SQIVND (reference sequence). CDR3 in amino acids: CASSKGLSYEQYF. The CDR3 nucleotides read TGTGCCAGTTCCAAGGGGCTATCCTACGAGCAGTACTTC.

This CDR3 reads CASSREGANYGYTF. The CDR3 coding sequence is TGTGCCAGCAGCCGTGAGGGCGCTAACTATGGCTACACCTTC. The J gene is TRBJ1-2, the V gene TRBV2; the D is unclear. The V gene's germline CDR1 is SNHLY and CDR2 FYNNEI. Trimming removed 6 bases from V and 0 bases from J, with 11 bases in between. The CDR3 length is 14 residues.

This chain links TRBV11-2 with TRBJ2-4; 8 bases agree with TRBD2. The J segment lost 11 bases and the V segment lost 5 bases, leaving 17 bases of the junction unmatched. The CDR3 runs 16 residues. Germline V CDR1 and CDR2: SGHAT, FQNNGV. Here the CDR3 DNA reads TGTGCCAGCAGCCGAAACCAAGCGGGAGTGGGGGAATTTCAGTACTTC. Amino acid sequence: CASSRNQAGVGEFQYF.

In regard to this clone: An end of the junction does not agree with germline; a read error may underlie this. V usage is TRBV6-1 and J usage is TRBJ1-6; 10 bases map to TRBD1. Germline V gene data show CDR1 as MNHNS and CDR2 as SASEGT. There are 15 residues in the CDR3. In nucleotides, the CDR3 is TGTGCCAGCAGGGAAGACAGGGGGCAGGCATCACCCCTCCACTTT. Its translation: CASREDRGQASPLHF.

The chain joins TRBV7-9 to TRBJ1-1; possibly TRBD1 for D (5 bases). The CDR3 consists of 16 residues. The V gene's germline CDR1 is SEHNR and CDR2 FQNEAQ (reference sequence). Trimming took off 6 bases at V and 5 bases at J, with 22 bases between the two ends. In DNA, the CDR3 is TGTGCCAGCAGTTCACCAGCCAGGGCGGCAAGGACTGAAGCTTTCTTT. As protein: CASSSPARAARTEAFF.

This chain connects TRBV15 to TRBJ2-1; 7 bases map to TRBD1. The CDR3 sequence is 16 residues long. Germline V gives CDR1 LNHNV, CDR2 YYDKDF (reference sequence). V lost 0 bases, J lost 3 bases, and 5 bases stayed unmatched. The CDR3 loop reads CATSREPGQIYNEQFF. The DNA of the CDR3 is TGTGCCACCAGCAGAGAGCCGGGACAGATCTACAATGAGCAGTTCTTC.

The chain has TRBV20-1 and TRBJ2-1, with TRBD2 matching 7 bases. The germline V gene encodes CDR1 DFQATT and CDR2 SNEGSKA (reference sequence). Losses at the gene ends were 3 bases for V and 2 bases for J; bases not matched to a gene: 19. The CDR3 loop spans 19 amino acids. The CDR3 sequence is CSASLSWQYGRPTYNEQFF. The DNA of the CDR3 is TGCAGTGCTAGTCTCTCTTGGCAGTACGGGAGGCCCACCTACAATGAGCAGTTCTTC.

A single count supports this clone. This chain connects TRBV2 to TRBJ2-3, with 10 bases identical to TRBD2. The V segment lost 10 bases and the J segment 1 base; nucleotides outside the gene matches: 8. There are 15 residues in the CDR3. Germline loops: CDR1 SNHLY, CDR2 FYNNEI. CDR3 DNA: TGTGCCACTGCCCACGGGACTAGCGGCACAGATACGCAGTATTTT. It translates to CATAHGTSGTDTQYF.